One sample yielded the 5 T cell receptor beta chains listed below, sequenced in a study of T cell changes during pregnancy in multiple sclerosis. The data were produced by immunoSEQ multiplex PCR, yet TCRdb's version contains in-frame clones alone and is incomplete. The sample has about 68,000 clones, 92% seen once; the top ten hold over 1.3%. The sample here was peripheral blood, taken in the second trimester of pregnancy. These receptors all stem from a female donor in good health, enrolled as a control in a pregnancy study.

This clone was observed at least ten times. This chain uses TRBV6-4 with TRBJ2-1, with D tentatively TRBD2 (6 bases). Germline loops: CDR1 MRHNA, CDR2 SNTAGT. The CDR3 is 13 residues long. Trimming removed 0 bases from V and 6 bases from J, with 6 bases in between. CDR3 residues: CASSDSTSNEQFF. In nucleotides, the CDR3 is TGTGCCAGCAGTGACTCGACTAGCAATGAGCAGTTCTTC.

The rearrangement uses TRBV10-3 and TRBJ1-1, with 8 bases matching TRBD1. The CDR3 length is 16 residues. Germline loops: CDR1 ENHRY, CDR2 SYGVKD. With V trimmed by 2 bases and J by 6 bases, 11 bases remained unmatched. The DNA of the CDR3 is TGTGCCATCAGTGAGACGCTGACAGGGGACTTTGCTGAAGCTTTCTTT. It specifies CAISETLTGDFAEAFF.

The V gene is TRBV29-1, the J gene TRBJ2-7; 8 bases map to TRBD1. V shed 6 bases and J 1 base; nucleotides not matched to a gene: 8. The CDR3 consists of 14 residues. CDR1 and CDR2 (germline): SQVTM, ANQGSEA. This CDR3 reads CSVLGTGASYEQYF. The CDR3 region has the DNA TGCAGCGTCCTTGGGACAGGAGCTTCCTACGAGCAGTACTTC.

The V gene is TRBV30, the J gene TRBJ2-7; 13 positions agree with TRBD2. Per the germline V gene, CDR1 is GTSNPN and CDR2 is SVGIG (reference sequence). Trimming removed 2 bases from V and 5 bases from J; junction bases left unmatched: 6. This CDR3 spans 15 amino acids. The CDR3, as DNA: TGTGCCTGGAGTCCACTAGCGGGAGGGATCAACGAGCAGTACTTC. It yields the protein CAWSPLAGGINEQYF.

This clone was picked up one time. The CDR3 DNA is TGTGCCAGCAGTCCCGGGACAGGGAAAAACACAGATACGCAGTATTTT. It translates to CASSPGTGKNTDTQYF. The gene calls are TRBV2 and TRBJ2-3, with TRBD1 matching over 9 bases. CDR1 SNHLY and CDR2 FYNNEI come from the germline V gene. V lost 5 bases and J lost 2; bases outside the gene matches: 8. This CDR3 spans 16 amino acids.